The 5 T cell receptor beta chains listed next were all sequenced from one sample in a study of OX40 agonist ivuxolimab in advanced cancers. TCRdb keeps only in-frame clones here, not all; method: immunoSEQ multiplex PCR. The sample includes roughly 100,000 clones, about 92% seen only once; the top ten take around 1.6%. The material was CD4+ or CD8+ T cells sorted from blood, obtained in a trial of the OX40 agonist ivuxolimab. Every receptor here comes from an adult with an advanced solid tumor such as melanoma, head and neck, liver or kidney cancer.

The chain has TRBV4-1 and TRBJ2-1; 8 nucleotides align to TRBD2. Germline assignment: CDR1 MGHRA and CDR2 YSYEKL. The CDR3 is 15 amino acids. Losses at the gene ends were 2 bases for V and 4 bases for J; bases not matched to a gene: 4. The chain's CDR3 is CASSQSQREYNEQFF. The CDR3 region has the DNA TGCGCCAGCAGCCAATCCCAGCGGGAGTACAATGAGCAGTTCTTC.

The chain carries TRBV5-4 and TRBJ2-6; D uncertain. CDR1 is SGHNT, CDR2 YYREEE, per germline (reference sequence). V lost 4 bases and J 1 base, leaving 9 bases between the germline ends. This CDR3 comprises 15 residues. CDR3 sequence (DNA): TGTGCCAGCAGCCCCCTCGGGTCTGGGGCCAACGTCCTGACTTTC. It yields the protein CASSPLGSGANVLTF.

V gene TRBV5-4 combines with J gene TRBJ2-7, with D possibly TRBD1 on 6 matching bases. CDR3 length: 16 amino acids. Germline CDR1 SGHNT, CDR2 YYREEE (reference sequence). Deletions cut 4 bases from V and 2 bases from J, with 19 bases between. CDR3 DNA sequence: TGTGCCAGCAGCAGCTTGGGGTCGCAGGGGACCTACGAGCAGTACTTC. Protein: CASSSLGSQGTYEQYF.

The chain recombines TRBV7-2 with TRBJ2-2; TRBD1 matches 9 bases. CDR3 length: 17 amino acids. Trimming cost V 5 bases and J 3 bases; bases outside gene matches: 10. Looked up from germline, CDR1 is SGHTA and CDR2 is FQGNSA. DNA of the CDR3: TGTGCCAGCAGCCCCGCGGGGACAGGGTGGGACACCGGGGAGCTGTTTTTT. It encodes CASSPAGTGWDTGELFF.

V gene TRBV7-3 combines with J gene TRBJ2-1; 8 nucleotides agree with TRBD2. The trim removed 6 bases at V and 8 bases at J, leaving 6 bases unmatched. This CDR3 has 13 amino acids. CDR1 and CDR2 (germline): SGHTA, FQGTGA. The CDR3 DNA reads TGTGCCAGCAGAAAGGGACTAGTTGATGAGCAGTTCTTC. Protein product: CASRKGLVDEQFF.